Listed below are T cell receptor beta chains from one sample, sequenced in a study of CD8 T cells in ankylosing spondylitis. TCRdb independently ran MiXCR on the 5' RACE reads; one entry per CDR3 protein. The table shows tens of thousands of distinct CDR3 sequences, with around 27% occurring only once. Sequencing was done on a sample of blood, either unsorted or a sorted T cell fraction (not recorded which). These TCRs come from a male donor with ankylosing spondylitis or in good health (not recorded which). Both conserved end residues are part of each CDR3. A D gene is named only where the DNA matches it firmly. Clone size appears in some rows only: once, few, many, or a class for an expanded clone.

TRBJ2-3,.,.,TRBV7-3,TGTGCCAGCAGCTTATACAGTCTCCAAAGTACGCAGTATTTT,CASSLYSLQSTQYF
TRBJ1-2,.,.,TRBV11-2,TGTGCCAGCAGCTTAATACGAGGTGGCTATGGCTACACCTTC,CASSLIRGGYGYTF
TRBJ2-2,TRBD1,few,TRBV7-2,TGTGCCAGCAGCTGGGGACAGGACGGCGGGGAGCTGTTTTTT,CASSWGQDGGELFF
TRBJ2-5,.,.,TRBV28,TGTGCCAGCGGTCCTCGACAGGAGACGGAGACCCAGTACTTC,CASGPRQETETQYF
TRBJ2-5,.,few,TRBV10-3,TGTGCCTTCGGACAGATCCATGAGACCCAGTACTTC,CAFGQIHETQYF
TRBJ1-1,TRBD1,.,TRBV5-1,TGCGCCAGCAGCTTGTTCGGGACAGGGGCGAACACTGAAGCTTTCTTT,CASSLFGTGANTEAFF
TRBJ1-4,.,.,TRBV7-9,TGTGCCAGCACCCAATCAAGTGGAACTAATGAAAAACTGTTTTTT,CASTQSSGTNEKLFF
TRBJ2-5,TRBD1,few,TRBV15,TGTGCCACCAGGCTACCCCGAGGACAGGGCGGTGAGACCCAGTACTTC,CATRLPRGQGGETQYF
TRBJ1-1,.,few,TRBV7-9,TGTGCCAGCAGCCCCGGCACAGTAGGGAACACTGAAGCTTTCTTT,CASSPGTVGNTEAFF
TRBJ2-1,.,many,TRBV5-1,TGCGCCAGCAGCTTGTTAGGGAATGAGCAGTTCTTC,CASSLLGNEQFF
TRBJ2-1,.,.,TRBV5-1,TGCGCCAGCAGCTTCACGGCCTCGGGTGAGCAGTTCTTC,CASSFTASGEQFF
TRBJ1-1,.,many,TRBV20-1,TGCAGTGCTAGGGGAAACACTGAAGCTTTCTTT,CSARGNTEAFF
TRBJ2-3,.,.,TRBV5-1,TGCGCCAGCAGCCCAGGGCGGGGCACAGATACGCAGTATTTT,CASSPGRGTDTQYF
TRBJ2-7,TRBD2,few,TRBV5-1,TGCGCCAGCAGCTTGGCTCCTAGCGGGAGGGCTTACGAGCAGTACTTC,CASSLAPSGRAYEQYF
TRBJ1-5,.,.,TRBV5-6,TGTGCCAGCAGCTTGGCAGCACCTCTACCAAATAGCAATCAGCCCCAGCATTTT,CASSLAAPLPNSNQPQHF
TRBJ2-1,TRBD2,few,TRBV5-1,TGCGCCAGCAGCTTGGGGACTAGCGGGGTCGAGCAGTTCTTC,CASSLGTSGVEQFF
TRBJ2-1,TRBD1,few,TRBV5-1,TGCGCCAGCATCCGGGACAGGGGCCTAAATGAGCAGTTCTTC,CASIRDRGLNEQFF
TRBJ2-3,.,.,TRBV6-1,TGTGCCACCAAGGAAGGGATTGCGGCGGGGCTACCGGATACGCAGTATTTT,CATKEGIAAGLPDTQYF
TRBJ2-3,TRBD1,once,TRBV29-1,TGCAGCGCTGGGACAGGGGGAACAGATACGCAGTATTTT,CSAGTGGTDTQYF
TRBJ2-7,TRBD2,many,TRBV20-1,TGCAGTGCTAGCGGGACTAGCGGGAGTCGGTACGAGCAGTACTTC,CSASGTSGSRYEQYF
TRBJ1-2,.,.,TRBV4-2,TGTGCCAGCAGCCAAGGGGAGAAAAATTACTATGGCTACACCTTC,CASSQGEKNYYGYTF
TRBJ2-2,.,.,TRBV12-3/TRBV12-4,TGTGCCAGCAACAGGGGGAGGGACACCGGGGAGCTGTTTTTT,CASNRGRDTGELFF
TRBJ1-6,TRBD1,.,TRBV20-1,TGCAGTGCTCTCGCCGGGACAGGGACATCACCCCTCCACTTT,CSALAGTGTSPLHF
TRBJ1-2,.,few,TRBV20-1,TGCAGTGCTACAAGAGGCAGGGGTGGCTACACCTTC,CSATRGRGGYTF
TRBJ2-1,.,few,TRBV5-1,TGCGCCAGCAGCCCTTTTCGATCATCAGGGTTACGGTACAATGAGCAGTTCTTC,CASSPFRSSGLRYNEQFF
TRBJ2-3,.,.,TRBV10-3,TGTGCCACCATGGGACGAGGGCCGGGCACAGATACGCAGTATTTT,CATMGRGPGTDTQYF
TRBJ2-3,.,.,TRBV5-1,TGCGCCAGCAGCTTGGTTCCCGGTGGGGGTCCTAGCCGGGATGGCACAGATACGCAGTATTTT,CASSLVPGGGPSRDGTDTQYF
TRBJ1-4,TRBD1,.,TRBV10-2,TGCGCCAGCAGTGAGACTGACAGGGGGAATGAAAAACTGTTTTTT,CASSETDRGNEKLFF
TRBJ2-3,TRBD1,.,TRBV5-6,TGTGCCAGCAGTTACACAGGGGGCGCAGATACGCAGTATTTT,CASSYTGGADTQYF
TRBJ2-4,.,few,TRBV29-1,TGCAGCGGAAGAACGGGAGCCGGAAACATTCAGTACTTC,CSGRTGAGNIQYF
TRBJ2-3,.,.,TRBV20-1,TGCAGTGCTACGAGGCAGGGAGCCGGGACAGATACGCAGTATTTT,CSATRQGAGTDTQYF
TRBJ2-3,.,.,TRBV2,TGTGCCAGCAGACGGTACAATCAGGGTCCAGATACGCAGTATTTT,CASRRYNQGPDTQYF
TRBJ2-3,.,few,TRBV9,TGTGCCAGCAGCGTCTCGACTAGGTCGGATACGCAGTATTTT,CASSVSTRSDTQYF
TRBJ2-7,TRBD1,.,TRBV20-1,TGCAGTGCTAGGCCGGGACAGTCCTACGAGCAGTACTTC,CSARPGQSYEQYF
TRBJ2-3,.,many,TRBV28,TGTGCCAGCAGTCCACAAGATTCAATAAAATACACAGATACGCAGTATTTT,CASSPQDSIKYTDTQYF
TRBJ2-1,.,few,TRBV10-3,TGTGCCATCAGTGAGTCCCCACACCACCCGTTCTTC,CAISESPHHPFF
TRBJ1-6,.,few,TRBV20-1,TGCAGTGCTCCCATGAGGGAGGTGGTCGGTTCACCCCTCCACTTT,CSAPMREVVGSPLHF
TRBJ2-5,TRBD2,.,TRBV25-1,TGTGCCAGCAATGACGGGAGGGCAGCTCAAGAGACCCAGTACTTC,CASNDGRAAQETQYF
TRBJ2-2,.,few,TRBV7-8,TGTGCCAGCAGCTCGACCGGGGGCACCACCGGGGAGCTGTTTTTT,CASSSTGGTTGELFF
TRBJ1-2,.,few,TRBV5-1,TGCGCCAGCAGCTTGTCGGGGAGTCCTGGCTATGGCTACACCTTC,CASSLSGSPGYGYTF
TRBJ2-7,TRBD2,.,TRBV12-3/TRBV12-4,TGTGCCAGCAGTTTATCAAAGGGGACTAGCGGGAGAGACGAGCAGTACTTC,CASSLSKGTSGRDEQYF
TRBJ2-5,TRBD2,few,TRBV29-1,TGCAGCGTTACGACTAGCGCGGAAGAGACCCAGTACTTC,CSVTTSAEETQYF
TRBJ2-6,TRBD2,.,TRBV3-1,TGTGCCAGACACAGGGTAGCGGGAGGAGTCTCTGGGGCCAACGTCCTGACTTTC,CARHRVAGGVSGANVLTF
TRBJ1-1,TRBD1,few,TRBV12-3/TRBV12-4,TGTGCCAGCACTCTTGGACAGGCGAGCACTGAAGCTTTCTTT,CASTLGQASTEAFF
TRBJ2-1,.,few,TRBV20-1,TGCAGTGCGCGCGACACAGGGAGCTCCTACAATGAGCAGTTCTTC,CSARDTGSSYNEQFF
TRBJ2-2,TRBD2,.,TRBV11-2,TGTGCCAGCAGCTCCCACGGACTAGCGGGGGGGCTGGGTAACACCGGGGAGCTGTTTTTT,CASSSHGLAGGLGNTGELFF
TRBJ2-2,.,few,TRBV12-3/TRBV12-4,TGTGCCAGCAGTTTTTGGAGGAGGGCGGCCGGGGAGCTGTTTTTT,CASSFWRRAAGELFF
TRBJ2-5,.,.,TRBV5-1,TGCGCCAGCAGCGGATCCCGGGACTACCAAGAGACCCAGTACTTC,CASSGSRDYQETQYF
TRBJ2-5,.,.,TRBV15,TGTGCCACCAGCAGAGATCGAGGGCCCCAAGAGACCCAGTACTTC,CATSRDRGPQETQYF
TRBJ2-7,TRBD2,few,TRBV5-1,TGCGCCAGCACCACCACAGGACTAGCGGGAGGCATCGCAAACCCATACGAGCAGTACTTC,CASTTTGLAGGIANPYEQYF
TRBJ1-1,.,few,TRBV5-1,TGCGCCAGCAGCTCACCGGGACAAAGTGAAGCTTTCTTT,CASSSPGQSEAFF
TRBJ2-7,.,.,TRBV11-2,TGTGCCAGCAGCTTAGTGGTCGGCGGGGCGAGCTCCTACGAGCAGTACTTC,CASSLVVGGASSYEQYF
TRBJ2-3,.,.,TRBV9,TGTGCCAGCAGCCCATTCACAGATACGCAGTATTTT,CASSPFTDTQYF
TRBJ2-1,.,.,TRBV7-2,TGTGCCAGCAGCTTAGAGGGGGAAACCTACAATGAGCAGTTCTTC,CASSLEGETYNEQFF
TRBJ2-4,TRBD1,.,TRBV10-3,TGTGCCATCAGTGAGTCGGCTGGACAGGGGTCCATCATAGACATTCAGTACTTC,CAISESAGQGSIIDIQYF
TRBJ2-2,.,.,TRBV3-1,TGTGCCAGCAGCGGGGGGCAATCCGGGGAGCTGTTTTTT,CASSGGQSGELFF
TRBJ2-5,.,few,TRBV20-1,TGCAGTGCTAGTCCCAGAATAGGGGAAGAGACCCAGTACTTC,CSASPRIGEETQYF